This entry concerns a single TCR beta chain. Antigen unknown. This entry belongs to a study of CD8 T cells in ankylosing spondylitis. General study points: Ankylosing spondylitis blood appeared to carry a characteristic TCR beta motif of roughly eight highly homologous variants. Past studies reported some motif variants in reactive arthritis synovial fluid and blood.

Making use of molecular barcodes, quantitative 5'-RACE generated TCR beta libraries. MiXCR was run by TCRdb on the 5' RACE reads, yielding one entry per CDR3 protein. The sample contains approximately 350,000 distinct CDR3 sequences, about 14% of which appear only once. CDR1 and CDR2 from the germline V gene are LNHDA and SQIVND (reference sequence). Trimming took off 5 bases at V and 8 bases at J, with 10 bases between the two ends. CDR3 size: 12 residues. Sequences were obtained from blood, either unsorted or a sorted T cell fraction (not recorded which). The rearrangement uses TRBV19 and TRBJ2-1; TRBD1 is a possible D gene (6 bases). The sequence was obtained from a male donor with ankylosing spondylitis or in good health (not recorded which). The chain's CDR3 is CASSPQGHEQFF. CDR3 nucleotide sequence: TGTGCCAGTAGTCCACAGGGCCATGAGCAGTTCTTC.